This is a list of T cell receptor beta chains from one sample in a study of T cell changes during pregnancy in multiple sclerosis. The assay was immunoSEQ multiplex PCR, and TCRdb's table has in-frame clones only and misses some. The table has approximately 40,000 clones, 70% to 90% seen once. The source material was CD4+ T cells from peripheral blood mononuclear cells, sampled in the first trimester of pregnancy. All receptors derive from a female donor with multiple sclerosis, enrolled in a pregnancy study. CDR3s include the opening cysteine and the closing phenylalanine or tryptophan. The D gene is left open where the match is weak. Size tells how often a clone was seen (once, few, many) or the class of an expanded clone, and some rows leave it out.

>15|NA|TRBV7-9|once|TRBJ2-5
CASSLAGGRVETQYF
TGTGCCAGCAGCTTAGCGGGGGGGCGTGTGGAGACCCAGTACTTC
>15|TRBD2|TRBV5-1|NA|TRBJ2-7
CASSPGLAVSYEQYF
TGCGCCAGCAGCCCGGGACTAGCGGTATCCTACGAGCAGTACTTC
>16|TRBD2|TRBV5-1|NA|TRBJ2-1
CASSLEMAGGLNEQFF
TGCGCCAGCAGCTTGGAGATGGCGGGGGGGCTGAATGAGCAGTTCTTC
>16|TRBD1|TRBV7-2|NA|TRBJ2-5
CASSLSPPGQQETQYF
TGTGCCAGCAGCCTAAGCCCCCCGGGACAGCAAGAGACCCAGTACTTC
>14|NA|TRBV10-3|NA|TRBJ2-2
CAISPREHTGELFF
TGTGCCATCAGTCCCAGGGAACACACCGGGGAGCTGTTTTTT
>16|TRBD1|TRBV7-2|NA|TRBJ1-3
CASSVLQGGEGNTIYF
TGTGCCAGCAGCGTGCTACAGGGGGGAGAGGGAAACACCATATATTTT
>15|TRBD1|TRBV6-5|NA|TRBJ2-3
CASRWTGERTDTQYF
TGTGCCAGCAGATGGACAGGGGAGAGGACAGATACGCAGTATTTT
>14|TRBD1|TRBV29-1|NA|TRBJ1-5
CSVVGTGLDQPQHF
TGCAGCGTTGTAGGGACAGGGTTGGATCAGCCCCAGCATTTT
>16|TRBD2|TRBV5-6|once|TRBJ2-3
CASSLWAAGVTDTQYF
TGTGCCAGCAGCTTGTGGGCAGCGGGGGTCACAGATACGCAGTATTTT
>13|NA|TRBV30|once|TRBJ2-6
CASSGSGANVLTF
TGTGCCTCTTCCGGGAGCGGGGCCAACGTCCTGACTTTC
>13|TRBD1|TRBV19|NA|TRBJ1-2
CATGGQGNYGYTF
TGTGCCACCGGGGGACAGGGTAACTATGGCTACACCTTC
>14|NA|TRBV29-1|NA|TRBJ2-7
CSVYGTLRSYEQYF
TGCAGCGTTTACGGGACTTTGAGATCCTACGAGCAGTACTTC
>17|TRBD2|TRBV28|NA|TRBJ2-3
CASSPGLAGEGTDTQYF
TGTGCCAGCAGCCCTGGACTAGCGGGAGAAGGAACAGATACGCAGTATTTT
>15|TRBD2|TRBV7-8|NA|TRBJ2-5
CASTVRTSLGETQYF
TGTGCCAGCACCGTTCGGACTAGTTTGGGGGAGACCCAGTACTTC
>16|TRBD2|TRBV7-2|NA|TRBJ2-7
CASSLSRAGGSYEQYF
TGTGCCAGCAGCCTCTCCCGGGCGGGAGGGTCCTACGAGCAGTACTTC
>13|TRBD1|TRBV6-1|NA|TRBJ1-2
CASRTGTNYGYTF
TGTGCCAGCAGGACAGGGACTAACTATGGCTACACCTTC
>14|NA|TRBV7-9|NA|TRBJ2-7
CASSLVNQVDEQYF
TGTGCCAGCAGCTTAGTAAACCAGGTCGACGAGCAGTACTTC
>13|NA|TRBV6-5|NA|TRBJ2-3
CASKQVSTDTQYF
TGTGCCAGCAAACAGGTCAGCACAGATACGCAGTATTTT
>15|NA|TRBV4-3|NA|TRBJ1-4
CASSHVSDNRGKLFF
TGCGCCAGCAGCCACGTATCTGATAATCGGGGAAAACTGTTTTTT
>17|TRBD2|TRBV27|NA|TRBJ2-1
CASSLSQSGSGYNEQFF
TGTGCCAGCAGTTTATCCCAGAGCGGGAGTGGCTACAATGAGCAGTTCTTC
>15|NA|TRBV2|few|TRBJ1-6
CASTGNRQLNSPLHF
TGTGCCAGCACTGGGAATCGACAGCTTAATTCACCCCTCCACTTT
>14|NA|TRBV30|NA|TRBJ2-1
CAWKFGGAYNEQFF
TGTGCCTGGAAGTTCGGGGGAGCGTACAATGAGCAGTTCTTC
>15|TRBD1|TRBV29-1|once|TRBJ1-2
CSVSPPGTGGGGYTF
TGCAGCGTTTCTCCTCCCGGGACAGGGGGCGGCGGCTACACCTTC
>11|NA|TRBV5-1|NA|TRBJ1-1
CASSLEGGAFF
TGCGCCAGCAGCTTGGAGGGGGGGGCTTTCTTT
>15|NA|TRBV5-6|once|TRBJ1-2
CASSYPRGRGYGYTF
TGTGCCAGCAGCTACCCTCGAGGAAGGGGCTATGGCTACACCTTC
>16|TRBD1|TRBV27|NA|TRBJ1-1
CASSSGQGRGNTEAFF
TGTGCCAGCAGTTCGGGACAGGGAAGAGGGAACACTGAAGCTTTCTTT
>13|TRBD1|TRBV19|NA|TRBJ1-5
CASSLQGAQPQHF
TGTGCCAGTAGTCTCCAGGGGGCTCAGCCCCAGCATTTT
>15|TRBD1|TRBV6-1|few|TRBJ2-7
CASKSPTGGIYEQYF
TGTGCCAGCAAATCGCCCACAGGGGGCATATACGAGCAGTACTTC
>15|NA|TRBV6-5|NA|TRBJ1-1
CASSSLVRGNTEAFF
TGTGCCAGCAGCTCCCTCGTCAGGGGCAACACTGAAGCTTTCTTT
>14|NA|TRBV18|few|TRBJ1-6
CASSVADSNSPLHF
TGTGCCAGCTCAGTGGCGGACTCCAATTCACCCCTCCACTTT
>14|TRBD2|TRBV6-1|NA|TRBJ2-1
CASTSGARWNEQFF
TGTGCCAGTACTAGCGGCGCTAGGTGGAATGAGCAGTTCTTC
>16|TRBD1|TRBV19|once|TRBJ2-7
CASSILPGQGMREQYF
TGTGCCAGTAGTATCCTGCCGGGACAGGGTATGAGAGAGCAGTACTTC
>15|NA|TRBV6-5|few|TRBJ1-1
CASSYFRTRDTEAFF
TGTGCCAGCAGTTACTTCCGGACCAGGGACACTGAAGCTTTCTTT
>15|TRBD1|TRBV9|NA|TRBJ2-7
CASSAGDSSSYEQYF
TGTGCCAGCAGCGCAGGGGACAGTTCAAGTTACGAGCAGTACTTC
>17|TRBD2|TRBV4-1|NA|TRBJ2-3
CASSPSVSSGRTDTQYF
TGCGCCAGCAGCCCGTCCGTTTCGAGCGGGAGAACAGATACGCAGTATTTT
>17|NA|TRBV9|NA|TRBJ2-6
CASSPGAGNPGANVLTF
TGTGCCAGCAGCCCAGGGGCCGGGAACCCTGGGGCCAACGTCCTGACTTTC
>15|TRBD2|TRBV5-4|NA|TRBJ2-7
CASSLWASGSYEQYF
TGTGCCAGCAGCTTGTGGGCTAGCGGCTCCTACGAGCAGTACTTC
>16|TRBD2|TRBV7-7|NA|TRBJ2-5
CASSPGLAGGGETQYF
TGTGCCAGCAGCCCAGGACTAGCGGGAGGAGGGGAGACCCAGTACTTC
>14|TRBD2|TRBV6-5|NA|TRBJ2-1
CASSSGLAGVEQFF
TGTGCCAGCAGTTCGGGACTAGCGGGAGTTGAGCAGTTCTTC
>14|NA|TRBV11-3|NA|TRBJ1-6
CASSSTPAGSPLHF
TGTGCCAGCAGCTCGACCCCGGCGGGTTCACCCCTCCACTTT
>15|NA|TRBV7-3|NA|TRBJ1-4
CASSLNGGNNEKLFF
TGTGCCAGCAGCTTAAACGGGGGGAACAATGAAAAACTGTTTTTT